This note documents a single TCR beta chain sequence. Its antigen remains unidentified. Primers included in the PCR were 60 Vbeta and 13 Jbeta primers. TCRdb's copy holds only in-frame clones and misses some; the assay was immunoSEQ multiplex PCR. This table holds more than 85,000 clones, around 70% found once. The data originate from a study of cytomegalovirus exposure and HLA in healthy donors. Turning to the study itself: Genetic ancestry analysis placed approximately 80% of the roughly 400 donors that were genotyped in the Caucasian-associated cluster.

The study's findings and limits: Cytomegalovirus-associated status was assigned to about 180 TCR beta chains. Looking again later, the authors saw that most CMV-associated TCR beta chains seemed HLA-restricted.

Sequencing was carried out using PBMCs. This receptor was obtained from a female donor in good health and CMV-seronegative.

As DNA, the CDR3 is TGTGCCAGTACCCCGGGATATAACTATGGCTACACCTTC. This translates into CASTPGYNYGYTF. The V call is TRBV19, the J call TRBJ1-2; unclear D gene. The CDR3 has 13 amino acids. In germline, CDR1 is LNHDA, CDR2 SQIVND (reference sequence). Trimming took 7 bases from V and 1 from J, leaving 10 bases between them.